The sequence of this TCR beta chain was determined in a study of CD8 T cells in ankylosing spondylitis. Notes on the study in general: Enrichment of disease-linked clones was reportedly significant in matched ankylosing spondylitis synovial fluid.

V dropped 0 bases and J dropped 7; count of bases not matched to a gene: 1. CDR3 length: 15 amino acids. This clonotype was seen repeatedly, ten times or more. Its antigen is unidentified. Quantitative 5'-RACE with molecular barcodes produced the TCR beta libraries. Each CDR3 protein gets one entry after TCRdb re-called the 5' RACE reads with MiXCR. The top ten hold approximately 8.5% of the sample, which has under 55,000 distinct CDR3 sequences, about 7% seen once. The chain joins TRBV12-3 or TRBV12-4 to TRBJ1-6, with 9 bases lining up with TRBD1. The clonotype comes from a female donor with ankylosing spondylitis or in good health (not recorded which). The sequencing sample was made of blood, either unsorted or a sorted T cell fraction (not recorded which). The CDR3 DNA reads TGTGCCAGCAGTTTAGCCGGGACAGGGAATTCACCCCTCCACTTT. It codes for CASSLAGTGNSPLHF.